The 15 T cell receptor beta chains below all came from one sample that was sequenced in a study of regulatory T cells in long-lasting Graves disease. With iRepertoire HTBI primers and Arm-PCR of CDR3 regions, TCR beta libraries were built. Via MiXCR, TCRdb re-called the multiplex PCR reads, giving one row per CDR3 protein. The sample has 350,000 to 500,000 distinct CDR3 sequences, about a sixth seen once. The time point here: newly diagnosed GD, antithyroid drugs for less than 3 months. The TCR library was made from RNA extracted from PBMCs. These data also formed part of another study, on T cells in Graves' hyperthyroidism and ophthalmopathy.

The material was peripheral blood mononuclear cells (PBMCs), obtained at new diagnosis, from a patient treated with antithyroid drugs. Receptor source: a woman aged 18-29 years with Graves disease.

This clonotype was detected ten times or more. This chain's CDR3 is CASSERSLTKNIQYF. The CDR3 bases are TGTGCCAGCAGTGAACGCAGTTTGACCAAAAACATTCAGTACTTC. The chain has TRBV2 and TRBJ2-4; D call uncertain. This CDR3 has 15 amino acids. The V gene lost 2 bases and the J gene lost 2 bases, with 10 bases spanning the gap. Germline loops: CDR1 SNHLY, CDR2 FYNNEI.

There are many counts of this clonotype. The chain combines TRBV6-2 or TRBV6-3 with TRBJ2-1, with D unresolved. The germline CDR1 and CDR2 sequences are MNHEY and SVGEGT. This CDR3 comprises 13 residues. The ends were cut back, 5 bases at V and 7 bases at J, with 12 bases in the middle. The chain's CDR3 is CASSERPANEQFF. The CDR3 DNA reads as TGTGCCAGCAGTGAACGACCTGCAAATGAGCAGTTCTTC.

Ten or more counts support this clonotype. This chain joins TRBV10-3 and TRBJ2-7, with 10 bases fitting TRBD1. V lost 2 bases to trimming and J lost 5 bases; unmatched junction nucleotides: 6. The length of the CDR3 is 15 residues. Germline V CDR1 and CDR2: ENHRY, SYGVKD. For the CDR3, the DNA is TGTGCCATCAGTGAGCGAGACAGGGGGCCGAACGAGCAGTACTTC. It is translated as CAISERDRGPNEQYF.

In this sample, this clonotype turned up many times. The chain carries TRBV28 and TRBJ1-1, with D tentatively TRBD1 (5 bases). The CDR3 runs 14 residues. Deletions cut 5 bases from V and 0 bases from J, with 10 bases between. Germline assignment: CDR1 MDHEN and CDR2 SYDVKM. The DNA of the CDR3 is TGTGCCAGCAGTATTGACAGACTGAACACTGAAGCTTTCTTT. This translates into CASSIDRLNTEAFF.

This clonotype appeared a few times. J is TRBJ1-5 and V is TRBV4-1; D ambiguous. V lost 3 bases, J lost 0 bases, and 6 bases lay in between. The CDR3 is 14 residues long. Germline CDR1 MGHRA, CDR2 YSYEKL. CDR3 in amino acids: CASSQVDSNQPQHF. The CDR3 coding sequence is TGCGCCAGCAGCCAGGTGGATAGCAATCAGCCCCAGCATTTT.

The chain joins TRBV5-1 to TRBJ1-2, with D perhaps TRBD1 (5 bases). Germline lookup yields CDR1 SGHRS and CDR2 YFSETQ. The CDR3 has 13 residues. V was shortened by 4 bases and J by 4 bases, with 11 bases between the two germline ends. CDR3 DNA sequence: TGCGCCAGCAGCGGGCTAAGGGGCTATGGCTACACCTTC. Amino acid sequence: CASSGLRGYGYTF.

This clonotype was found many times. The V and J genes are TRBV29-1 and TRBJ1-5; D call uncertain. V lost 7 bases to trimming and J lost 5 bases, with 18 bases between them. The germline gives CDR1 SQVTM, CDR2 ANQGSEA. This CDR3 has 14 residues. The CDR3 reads CSAVIGGEDQPQHF. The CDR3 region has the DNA TGCAGCGCCGTGATAGGTGGGGAGGATCAGCCCCAGCATTTT.

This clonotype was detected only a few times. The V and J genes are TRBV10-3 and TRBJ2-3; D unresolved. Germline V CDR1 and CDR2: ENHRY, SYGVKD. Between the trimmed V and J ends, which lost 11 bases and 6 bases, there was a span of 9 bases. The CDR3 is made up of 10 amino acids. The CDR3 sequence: CAVGVDTQYF. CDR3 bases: TGTGCCGTTGGCGTGGATACGCAGTATTTT.

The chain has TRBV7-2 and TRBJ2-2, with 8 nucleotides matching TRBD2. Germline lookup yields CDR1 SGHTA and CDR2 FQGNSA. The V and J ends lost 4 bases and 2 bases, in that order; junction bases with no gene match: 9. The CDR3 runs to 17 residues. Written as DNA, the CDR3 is TGTGCCAGCAGCTCCTTAGCGGGGAAGGCCAACACCGGGGAGCTGTTTTTT. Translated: CASSSLAGKANTGELFF.

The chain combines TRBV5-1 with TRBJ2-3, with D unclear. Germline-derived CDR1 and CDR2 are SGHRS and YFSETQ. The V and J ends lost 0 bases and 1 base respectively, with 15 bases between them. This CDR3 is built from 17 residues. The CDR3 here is CASSLGHPGHGTDTQYF. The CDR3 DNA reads TGCGCCAGCAGCTTGGGACATCCTGGGCATGGCACAGATACGCAGTATTTT.

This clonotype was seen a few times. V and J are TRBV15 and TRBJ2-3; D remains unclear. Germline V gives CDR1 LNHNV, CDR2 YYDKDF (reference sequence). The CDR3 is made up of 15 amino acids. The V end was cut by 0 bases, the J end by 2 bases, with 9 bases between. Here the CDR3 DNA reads TGTGCCACCAGCAGAGATCTGGGGATCACAGATACGCAGTATTTT. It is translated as CATSRDLGITDTQYF.

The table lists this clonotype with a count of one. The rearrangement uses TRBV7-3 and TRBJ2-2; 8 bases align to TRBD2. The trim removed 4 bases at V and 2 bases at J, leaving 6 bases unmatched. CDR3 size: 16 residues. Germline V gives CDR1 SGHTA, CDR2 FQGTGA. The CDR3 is CASSSSGSLNTGELFF. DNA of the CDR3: TGTGCCAGCAGCTCCAGCGGGAGTCTTAACACCGGGGAGCTGTTTTTT.

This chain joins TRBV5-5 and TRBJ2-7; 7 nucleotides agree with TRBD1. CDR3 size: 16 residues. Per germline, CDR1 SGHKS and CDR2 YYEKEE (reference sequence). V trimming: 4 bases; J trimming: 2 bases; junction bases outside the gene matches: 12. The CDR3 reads CASSAPHGTATYEQYF. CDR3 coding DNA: TGTGCCAGCAGCGCCCCACACGGGACAGCGACCTACGAGCAGTACTTC.

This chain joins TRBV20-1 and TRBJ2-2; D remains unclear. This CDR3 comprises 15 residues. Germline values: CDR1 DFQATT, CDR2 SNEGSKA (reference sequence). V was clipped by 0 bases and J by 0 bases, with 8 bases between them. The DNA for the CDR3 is TGCAGTGCTAGAGATATTTCAGCGAACACCGGGGAGCTGTTTTTT. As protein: CSARDISANTGELFF.

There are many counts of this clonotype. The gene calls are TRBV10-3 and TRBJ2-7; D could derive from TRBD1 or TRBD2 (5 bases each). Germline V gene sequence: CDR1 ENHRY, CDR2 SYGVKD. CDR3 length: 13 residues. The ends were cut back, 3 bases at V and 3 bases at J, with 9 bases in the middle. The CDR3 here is CAISDEGLYEQYF. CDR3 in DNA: TGTGCCATCAGTGATGAGGGGCTCTACGAGCAGTACTTC.